This paragraph reports one T cell receptor beta chain. Its antigen is unknown. The input lacks base qualities; no much larger clone sits a single base away. This sample was included in a study of cytomegalovirus exposure and HLA in healthy donors (dated by TCRdb to the late 2010s). Notes on the research overall: The 666 repertoires of the first cohort and the roughly 120 validation repertoires were produced on the same platform, according to a later analysis. In addition to the first cohort of roughly 700 subjects, a separate validation cohort of 130 or so different subjects was used. The study combined high-throughput TCR immunosequencing, statistical association of individual TCRs with disease status, and machine learning to predict cytomegalovirus infection status. The study was designed to test whether signatures of past pathogen exposure could be identified by cataloging public T cell receptors. The study at large found these results: According to the authors, the approach could potentially be generalized to other disease states and immunological phenotypes. A later analysis lacked HLA typing for the validation cohort, so it scored co-occurrence in that cohort across all 120 or so repertoires. While some public TCRs were present in many individuals, most TCR sequences turned up only very rarely across donors. In vitro tests confirmed that a few of the cytomegalovirus-associated TCR beta chains recognize cytomegalovirus antigens. Of the cluster scores, 94% were above 0 in a later analysis, which found that TCRs clustered in the first cohort also tended to co-occur in the approximately 130 validation repertoires. The classifier was reported to diagnose cytomegalovirus status with high specificity and sensitivity in both the original cohort and the validation cohort. A total of about 180 TCR beta chains were listed by the study as associated with cytomegalovirus.

The library relied on the immunoSEQ multiplex PCR assay. Regarding the original processing steps: To diagnose cytomegalovirus status from the catalog of TCR beta chain sequences, a statistical classification framework was built. The table comes from immuneACCESS by way of TCRdb, which keeps in-frame sequences with V and J called. Part of the clones is missing from these tables; in studies checked, under half for an unresolved V gene and the rest for unknown reasons. The V and J calls and clone size were taken over from that table, and D and trimming were inferred from the DNA. The sample table lists under 300,000 clones, approximately 86% of them with a count of one. The ten most abundant clones make up 1% of the sample. The donors were included in the validation cohort of 120 subjects, a group kept apart from the roughly 680-subject first cohort. The source material was PBMCs. The TCR comes from a woman between 18 and 29 years old in good health and CMV-seronegative.

This receptor carries the CDR3 CASSGSPQRGSSYNEQFF. The sequence in DNA is TGCGCCAGCAGTGGGTCCCCCCAGCGGGGGAGCTCCTACAATGAGCAGTTCTTC. The V and J segments used are TRBV10-1 and TRBJ2-1; 8 of the junction bases match TRBD2. After removal of 4 bases from V and 0 bases from J, the junction retains 11 bases not matched to a gene. The germline V gene (reference sequence) supplies CDR1 WNHNN and CDR2 SYGVQD. The CDR3 goes from the cysteine to the phenylalanine over 18 residues. Kept here is only the CDR3 DNA, which spans 54 bases and is read in frame from base 1.